Shown below are 12 T cell receptor beta chains from a single sample sequenced in a study of response to subunit inactivated influenza vaccine. TCRdb reprocessed the RT-PCR reads with MiXCR, giving one entry per CDR3 protein. The table includes fewer than 600,000 distinct CDR3 sequences, less than 7.5% detected once. This material consisted of PBMCs from blood, taken around 25 months after vaccination. The origin of the receptors is a man aged 45-69 years who received an inactivated influenza vaccine.

This clonotype was counted only a few times. V usage is TRBV5-1 and J usage is TRBJ1-1, with D unresolved. This CDR3 is 12 amino acids long. V lost 8 bases to trimming and J lost 8 bases, with 16 bases between them. CDR1 SGHRS and CDR2 YFSETQ come from the germline V gene. CDR3 amino acids: CASKVGRSEAFF. The CDR3 region has the DNA TGCGCCAGTAAGGTTGGGAGATCCGAAGCTTTCTTT.

The chain carries TRBV28 and TRBJ2-3, with 8 bases identical to TRBD2. V gave up 5 bases and J gave up 3 bases; unmatched junction bases: 7. The germline V gene has CDR1 MDHEN and CDR2 SYDVKM. The length of the CDR3 is 15 residues. CDR3 loop: CASSIGLADTDTQYF. In nucleotides, the CDR3 is TGTGCCAGCAGTATCGGACTAGCTGATACAGATACGCAGTATTTT.

This clonotype came up a few times. The chain links TRBV6-2 or TRBV6-3 to TRBJ2-1; D may be TRBD1 or TRBD2 (5 bases each). Germline assignment: CDR1 MNHEY and CDR2 SVGEGT. Trimming cost V 2 bases and J 7 bases, with 12 bases left between them. The CDR3 loop spans 14 amino acids. Here the CDR3 reads CASSYGTAVNEQFF. The CDR3 coding sequence is TGTGCCAGCAGTTACGGGACCGCCGTGAATGAGCAGTTCTTC.

This clonotype was observed many times. The chain couples TRBV18 to TRBJ2-7; possibly TRBD2 for D (5 bases). The length of the CDR3 is 13 residues. CDR1 is KGHSH, CDR2 LQKENI, per germline. V dropped 3 bases and J dropped 2 bases, with 8 bases sitting between them. The CDR3 coding sequence is TGTGCCAGCTCACCCTCCGGGGCCTACGAGCAGTACTTC. It codes for CASSPSGAYEQYF.

This clonotype showed up many times. The rearrangement joins TRBV12-3 or TRBV12-4 to TRBJ2-2; 10 bases line up with TRBD2. CDR3 size: 14 residues. Trimming removed 9 bases from V and 3 bases from J; junction bases left unmatched: 4. The CDR3 DNA sequence: TGTGCCAGTCGACTAGCGGGTTACACCGGGGAGCTGTTTTTT. The encoded protein is CASRLAGYTGELFF.

The CDR3 here is CASSDGAFQQYF. The CDR3 DNA follows: TGTGCCAGCAGCGACGGCGCGTTTCAGCAGTACTTC. V usage is TRBV6-2 or TRBV6-3 and J usage is TRBJ2-7; D is ambiguous. The CDR3 is 12 amino acids. Trimming removed 6 bases at V and 8 bases at J, with 14 bases between. Germline V gives CDR1 MNHEY, CDR2 SVGEGT.

This chain connects TRBV9 to TRBJ2-2, with 7 bases matching TRBD2. The CDR3 has 19 residues. Germline V lookup: CDR1 SGDLS, CDR2 YYNGEE. The trim removed 0 bases at V and 7 bases at J, leaving 18 bases unmatched. The CDR3: CASSVAGVAGSSGHGELFF. DNA for the CDR3: TGTGCCAGCAGCGTAGCTGGAGTAGCGGGCTCCTCAGGGCACGGGGAGCTGTTTTTT.

This clonotype was observed at least ten times. This chain joins TRBV2 and TRBJ2-7; TRBD2 agrees at 8 bases. Germline-derived CDR1 and CDR2 are SNHLY and FYNNEI. Unmatched junction bases numbered 9, after V lost 5 bases and J lost 6 bases. This CDR3 has 14 residues. The chain's CDR3 is CASSYGRAGAEQYF. The CDR3 region has the DNA TGTGCCAGCAGTTACGGGAGGGCCGGAGCCGAGCAGTACTTC.

The chain employs TRBV6-1 and TRBJ2-7; TRBD1 matches at 11 bases. With 9 bases clipped from V and 3 bases from J, the junction kept 7 bases outside the gene matches. There are 14 residues in the CDR3. Germline V gives CDR1 MNHNS, CDR2 SASEGT. In nucleotides, the CDR3 is TGTGCCAGTACAAGGGGACAGGGGGACTACGAGCAGTACTTC. Translated, it gives CASTRGQGDYEQYF.

This clonotype was found many times. This chain links TRBV4-3 with TRBJ1-5; 7 bases map to TRBD1. CDR3 length equals 15 residues. Per germline, CDR1 LGHNA and CDR2 YSLEER. The V and J ends lost 4 bases and 4 bases, in that order; junction bases with no gene match: 7. CDR3 coding DNA: TGCGCCAGCAGCCGCAACCGGGACAGTAATCAGCCCCAGCATTTT. Residues: CASSRNRDSNQPQHF.

The chain links TRBV19 to TRBJ2-6; no firm D call. Germline values: CDR1 LNHDA, CDR2 SQIVND (reference sequence). V was shortened by 7 bases and J by 0 bases, with 10 bases between the two germline ends. This CDR3 spans 15 amino acids. The CDR3 here is CASNSESSGANVLTF. In DNA, the CDR3 is TGTGCCAGTAACAGCGAGAGCTCTGGGGCCAACGTCCTGACTTTC.

In this sample, this clonotype turned up many times. The chain employs TRBV4-2 and TRBJ2-1; TRBD2 matches 9 bases. The trim removed 4 bases at V and 2 bases at J, leaving 12 bases unmatched. Per the germline V gene, CDR1 is LGHNA and CDR2 is YNFKEQ. This CDR3 region has 18 residues. The CDR3 protein is CASSPGPSGILTYNEQFF. The CDR3 nucleotides are TGTGCCAGCAGCCCCGGTCCTAGCGGGATCTTAACCTACAATGAGCAGTTCTTC.